One T cell receptor (beta chain) is described in this entry. Germline assignment: CDR1 SEHNR and CDR2 FQNEAQ (reference sequence). The ends were cut back, 2 bases at V and 6 bases at J, with 15 bases in the middle. This CDR3 has 15 amino acids. This entry belongs to a study of T-cell reconstitution after alpha-beta-depleted transplantation in children. Unique molecular identifiers featured in how the TCRbeta library was prepared. Each CDR3 protein is one row after TCRdb ran MiXCR on the PCR reads. The table shows a few hundred thousand distinct CDR3 sequences, with 43% occurring only once. The chain recombines TRBV7-9 with TRBJ2-3; the D gene is possibly TRBD2 (5 bases). The source material was PBMCs, sampled before TCRalphabeta/CD19-depleted stem cell transplant. The clonotype comes from a girl aged 2-9 years with aplastic anemia, due to receive a stem cell transplant. The CDR3: CASSLRSGNGDTQYF. In nucleotides, the CDR3 is TGTGCCAGCAGCTTACGTTCCGGGAACGGGGATACGCAGTATTTT.